This T cell receptor beta chain was sequenced for a study of patients and donors after allogeneic stem cell transplantation. TCRdb recomputed calls from the RT-PCR reads with MiXCR, one row per CDR3 protein. Of about 150,000 distinct CDR3 sequences in the sample, 24% were seen once. This clonotype was recorded at least ten times. The sample consisted of blood, either unsorted or a sorted T cell fraction (not recorded which). This receptor was taken from a human donor who was either an allogeneic HSCT recipient or a stem cell or donor lymphocyte infusion donor (not recorded which). It is not recorded whose cells these are; they may come from a transplant donor.

The DNA for the CDR3 is TGTGCCAGCAGTTTTGGGGCAATGAACACTGAAGCTTTCTTT. It codes for CASSFGAMNTEAFF. The J gene is TRBJ1-1, the V gene TRBV12-3 or TRBV12-4, with a possible D match to TRBD1 (5 bases). The CDR3 is 14 residues long. Trimming shortened V by 3 bases and J by 0 bases, and 8 bases separated the two germline ends.